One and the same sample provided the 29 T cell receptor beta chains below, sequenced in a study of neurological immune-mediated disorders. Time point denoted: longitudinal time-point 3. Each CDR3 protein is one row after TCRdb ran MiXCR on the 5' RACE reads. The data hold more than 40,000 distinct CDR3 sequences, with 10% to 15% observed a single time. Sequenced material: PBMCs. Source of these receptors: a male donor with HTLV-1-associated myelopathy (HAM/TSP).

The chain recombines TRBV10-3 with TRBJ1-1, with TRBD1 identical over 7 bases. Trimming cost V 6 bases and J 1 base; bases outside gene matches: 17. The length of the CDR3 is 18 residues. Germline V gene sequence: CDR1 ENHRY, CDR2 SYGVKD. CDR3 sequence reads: CAISWDSQDSRGNTEAFF. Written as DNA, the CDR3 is TGTGCCATCAGCTGGGACAGCCAAGATTCCCGGGGGAACACTGAAGCTTTCTTT.

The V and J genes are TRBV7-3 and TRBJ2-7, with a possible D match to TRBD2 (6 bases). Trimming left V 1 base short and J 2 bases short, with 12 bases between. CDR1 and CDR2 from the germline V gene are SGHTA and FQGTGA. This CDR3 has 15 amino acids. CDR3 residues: CASSLMGGIAYEQYF. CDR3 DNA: TGTGCCAGCAGCTTAATGGGGGGTATCGCCTACGAGCAGTACTTC. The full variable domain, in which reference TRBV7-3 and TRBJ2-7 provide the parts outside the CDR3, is GAGVSQTPSNKVTEKGKYVELRCDPISGHTALYWYRQSLGQGPEFLIYFQGTGAADDSGLPNDRFFAVRPEGSVSTLKIQRTERGDSAVYLCASSLMGGIAYEQYFGPGTRLTVT.

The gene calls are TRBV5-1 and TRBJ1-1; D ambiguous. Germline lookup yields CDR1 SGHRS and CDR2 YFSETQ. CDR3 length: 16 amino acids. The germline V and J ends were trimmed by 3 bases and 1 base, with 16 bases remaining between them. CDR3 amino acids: CASSYDTRYTNTEAFF. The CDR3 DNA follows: TGCGCCAGCAGCTACGACACTCGCTATACGAACACTGAAGCTTTCTTT.

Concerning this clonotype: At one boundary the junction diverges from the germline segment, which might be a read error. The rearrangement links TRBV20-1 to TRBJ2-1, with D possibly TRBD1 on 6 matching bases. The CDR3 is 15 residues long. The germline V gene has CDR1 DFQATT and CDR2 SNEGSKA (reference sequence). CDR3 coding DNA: TGCAGTGCTAGACCTTCCTGGGGGCTCTACGATGAGCAGTCCTTC. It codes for CSARPSWGLYDEQSF.

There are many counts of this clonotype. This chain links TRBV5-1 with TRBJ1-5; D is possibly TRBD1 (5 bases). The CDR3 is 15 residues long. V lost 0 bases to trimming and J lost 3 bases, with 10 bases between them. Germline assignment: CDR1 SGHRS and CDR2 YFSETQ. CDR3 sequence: CASSLGDRHNQPQHF. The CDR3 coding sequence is TGCGCCAGCAGCTTGGGTGACAGACACAATCAGCCCCAGCATTTT. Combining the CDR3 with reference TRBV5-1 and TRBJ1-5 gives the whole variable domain KAGVTQTPRYLIKTRGQQVTLSCSPISGHRSVSWYQQTPGQGLQFLFEYFSETQRNKGNFPGRFSGRQFSNSRSEMNVSTLELGDSALYLCASSLGDRHNQPQHFGDGTRLSIL.

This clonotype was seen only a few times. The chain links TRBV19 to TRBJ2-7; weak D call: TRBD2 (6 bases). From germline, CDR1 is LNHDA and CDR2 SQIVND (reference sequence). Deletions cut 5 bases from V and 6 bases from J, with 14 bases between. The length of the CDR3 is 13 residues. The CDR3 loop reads CASSWGLAAEQYF. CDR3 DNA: TGTGCCAGTAGTTGGGGACTTGCAGCCGAGCAGTACTTC.

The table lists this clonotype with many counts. The CDR3 nucleotides are TGTGCCAGCAGCTTCGGGGGCGACCAAGAGACCCAGTACTTC. Amino acid sequence: CASSFGGDQETQYF. The rearrangement joins TRBV7-2 to TRBJ2-5; TRBD1 or TRBD2 may be the D gene (6 bases each). V was pared by 3 bases and J by 0 bases, with 8 bases between. The length of the CDR3 is 14 residues. Germline values: CDR1 SGHTA, CDR2 FQGNSA.

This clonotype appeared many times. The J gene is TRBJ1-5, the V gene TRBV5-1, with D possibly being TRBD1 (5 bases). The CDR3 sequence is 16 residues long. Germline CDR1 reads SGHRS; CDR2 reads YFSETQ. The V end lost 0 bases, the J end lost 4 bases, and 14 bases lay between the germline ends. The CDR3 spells CASSLGPGRENQPQHF. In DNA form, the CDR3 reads TGCGCCAGCAGCTTGGGTCCGGGCAGGGAGAATCAGCCCCAGCATTTT.

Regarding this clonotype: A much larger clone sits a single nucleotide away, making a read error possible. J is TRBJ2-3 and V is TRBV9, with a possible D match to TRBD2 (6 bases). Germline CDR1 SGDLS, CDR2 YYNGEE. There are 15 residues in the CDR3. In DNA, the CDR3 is TGTGCCAGCGGCGTAGTCCCCAGCGGGCCAGATACGCAGTATTTT. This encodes CASGVVPSGPDTQYF.

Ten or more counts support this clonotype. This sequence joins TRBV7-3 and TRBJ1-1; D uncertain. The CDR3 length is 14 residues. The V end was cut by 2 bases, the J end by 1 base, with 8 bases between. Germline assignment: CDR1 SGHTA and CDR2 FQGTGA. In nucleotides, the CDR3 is TGTGCCAGCAGCTTAGGTGCGGGGAACACTGAAGCTTTCTTT. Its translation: CASSLGAGNTEAFF.

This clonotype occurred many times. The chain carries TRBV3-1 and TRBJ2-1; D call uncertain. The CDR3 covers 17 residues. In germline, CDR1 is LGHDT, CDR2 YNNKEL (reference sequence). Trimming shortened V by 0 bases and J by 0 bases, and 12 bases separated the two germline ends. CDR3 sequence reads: CASSQEFLFSSYNEQFF. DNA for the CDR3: TGTGCCAGCAGCCAAGAATTTCTCTTCAGCTCCTACAATGAGCAGTTCTTC.

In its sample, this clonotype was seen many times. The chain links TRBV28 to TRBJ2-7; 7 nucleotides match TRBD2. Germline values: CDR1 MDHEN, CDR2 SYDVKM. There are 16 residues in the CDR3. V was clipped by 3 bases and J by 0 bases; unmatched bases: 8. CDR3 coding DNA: TGTGCCAGCAGTTTCTTACCTTGGGGGGGCTCCTACGAGCAGTACTTC. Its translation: CASSFLPWGGSYEQYF.

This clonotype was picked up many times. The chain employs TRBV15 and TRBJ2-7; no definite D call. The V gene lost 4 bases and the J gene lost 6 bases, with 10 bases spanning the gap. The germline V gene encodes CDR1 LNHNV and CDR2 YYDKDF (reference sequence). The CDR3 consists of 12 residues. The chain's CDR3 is CATSTEHTEQYF. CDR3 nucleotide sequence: TGTGCCACCAGCACCGAACATACCGAGCAGTACTTC.

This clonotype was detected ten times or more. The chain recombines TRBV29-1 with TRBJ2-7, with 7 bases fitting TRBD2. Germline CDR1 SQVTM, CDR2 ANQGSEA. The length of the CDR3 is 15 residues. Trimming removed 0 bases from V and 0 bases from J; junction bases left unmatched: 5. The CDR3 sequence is CSVEDPGGSSYEQYF. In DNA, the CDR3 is TGCAGCGTTGAAGATCCGGGCGGGAGCTCCTACGAGCAGTACTTC.

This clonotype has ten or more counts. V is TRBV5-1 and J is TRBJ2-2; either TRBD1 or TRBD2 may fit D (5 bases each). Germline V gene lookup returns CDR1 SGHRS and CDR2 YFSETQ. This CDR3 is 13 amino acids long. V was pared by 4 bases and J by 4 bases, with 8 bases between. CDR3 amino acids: CASSRDPTGELFF. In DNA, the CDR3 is TGCGCCAGCAGCAGGGACCCCACCGGGGAGCTGTTTTTT.

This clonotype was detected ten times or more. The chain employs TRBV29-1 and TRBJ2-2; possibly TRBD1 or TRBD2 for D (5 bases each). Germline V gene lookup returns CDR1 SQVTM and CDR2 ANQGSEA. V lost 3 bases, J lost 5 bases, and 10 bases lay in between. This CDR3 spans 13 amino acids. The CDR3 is CSVDRGATGELFF. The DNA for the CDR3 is TGCAGCGTTGACCGGGGCGCGACCGGGGAGCTGTTTTTT.

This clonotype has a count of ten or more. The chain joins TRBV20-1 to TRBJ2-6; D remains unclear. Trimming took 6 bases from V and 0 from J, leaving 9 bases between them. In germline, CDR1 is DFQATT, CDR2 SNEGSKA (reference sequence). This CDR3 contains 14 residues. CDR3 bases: TGCAGTGCCGATCCGGTCTCTGGGGCCAACGTCCTGACTTTC. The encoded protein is CSADPVSGANVLTF.

DNA for the CDR3: TGTGCCAGCAGCCATAAACGGCGAGTTAGCAATCAGCCCCAGCATTTT. Translated, it gives CASSHKRRVSNQPQHF. The chain combines TRBV27 with TRBJ1-5; D is unclear. The CDR3 is made up of 16 amino acids. V was trimmed by 6 bases and J by 0 bases, leaving 15 bases between them. Germline CDR1 is MNHEY and CDR2 is SMNVEV (reference sequence).

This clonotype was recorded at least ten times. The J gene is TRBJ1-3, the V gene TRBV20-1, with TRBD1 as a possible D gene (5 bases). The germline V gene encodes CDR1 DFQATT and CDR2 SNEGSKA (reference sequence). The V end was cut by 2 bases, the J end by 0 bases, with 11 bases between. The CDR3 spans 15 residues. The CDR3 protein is CSARNPQGSGNTIYF. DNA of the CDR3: TGCAGTGCTAGAAATCCCCAGGGCTCTGGAAACACCATATATTTT.

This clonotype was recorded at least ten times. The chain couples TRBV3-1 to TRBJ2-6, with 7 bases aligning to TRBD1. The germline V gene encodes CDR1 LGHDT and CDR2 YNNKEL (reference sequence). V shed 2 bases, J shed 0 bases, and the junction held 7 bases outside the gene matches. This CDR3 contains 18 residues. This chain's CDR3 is CASSQSRDRPSGANVLTF. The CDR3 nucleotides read TGTGCCAGCAGCCAATCCCGGGACAGACCCTCTGGGGCCAACGTCCTGACTTTC.

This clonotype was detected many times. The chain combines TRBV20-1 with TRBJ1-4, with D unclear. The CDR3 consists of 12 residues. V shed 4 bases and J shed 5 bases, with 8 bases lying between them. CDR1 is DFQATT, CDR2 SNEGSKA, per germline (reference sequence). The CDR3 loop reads CSAKGRNEKLFF. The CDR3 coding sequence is TGCAGTGCTAAAGGGCGAAATGAAAAACTGTTTTTT.

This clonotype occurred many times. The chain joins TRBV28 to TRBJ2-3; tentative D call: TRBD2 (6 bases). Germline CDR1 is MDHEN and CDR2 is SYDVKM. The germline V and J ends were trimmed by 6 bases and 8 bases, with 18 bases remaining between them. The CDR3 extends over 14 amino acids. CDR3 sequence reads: CASSLPTSSGTQYF. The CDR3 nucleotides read TGTGCCAGCAGCCTCCCGACTAGTTCCGGTACGCAGTATTTT.

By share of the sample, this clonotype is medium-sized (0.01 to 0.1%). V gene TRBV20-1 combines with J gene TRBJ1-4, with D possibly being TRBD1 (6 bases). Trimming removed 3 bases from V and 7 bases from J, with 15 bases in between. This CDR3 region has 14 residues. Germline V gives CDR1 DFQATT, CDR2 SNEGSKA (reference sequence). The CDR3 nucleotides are TGCAGTGCTAGGGGATGGACAGCCGCTGAAAAACTGTTTTTT. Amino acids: CSARGWTAAEKLFF.

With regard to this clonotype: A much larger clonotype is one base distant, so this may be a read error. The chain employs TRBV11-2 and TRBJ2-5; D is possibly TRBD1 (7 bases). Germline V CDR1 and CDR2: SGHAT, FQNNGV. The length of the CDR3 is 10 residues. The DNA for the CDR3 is TGCGACAGGGACTTGGAGACCCATTACTTC. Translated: CDRDLETHYF. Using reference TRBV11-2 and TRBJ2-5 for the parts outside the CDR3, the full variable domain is EAGVAQSPRYKIIEKRQSVAFWCNPISGHATLYWYQQILGQGPKLLIQFQNNGVVDDSQLPKDRFSAERLKGVDSTLKIQPAKLEDSAVYLCDRDLETHYFGPGTRLLVL.

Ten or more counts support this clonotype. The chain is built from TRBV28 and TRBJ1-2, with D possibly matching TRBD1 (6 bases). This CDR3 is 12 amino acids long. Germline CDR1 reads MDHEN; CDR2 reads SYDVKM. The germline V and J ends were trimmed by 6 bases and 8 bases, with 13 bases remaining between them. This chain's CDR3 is CASRLRGYGYTF. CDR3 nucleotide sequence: TGTGCCAGCAGACTCAGGGGTTACGGCTACACCTTC.

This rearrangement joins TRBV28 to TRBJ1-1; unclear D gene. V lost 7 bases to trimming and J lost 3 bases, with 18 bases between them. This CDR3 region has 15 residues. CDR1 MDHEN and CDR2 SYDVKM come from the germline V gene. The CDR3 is CASISSAVSHTEAFF. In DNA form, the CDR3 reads TGTGCCAGCATCTCAAGTGCGGTGTCACACACTGAAGCTTTCTTT. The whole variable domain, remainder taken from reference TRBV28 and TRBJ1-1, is DVKVTQSSRYLVKRTGEKVFLECVQDMDHENMFWYRQDPGLGLRLIYFSYDVKMKEKGDIPEGYSVSREKKERFSLILESASTNQTSMYLCASISSAVSHTEAFFGQGTRLTVV.

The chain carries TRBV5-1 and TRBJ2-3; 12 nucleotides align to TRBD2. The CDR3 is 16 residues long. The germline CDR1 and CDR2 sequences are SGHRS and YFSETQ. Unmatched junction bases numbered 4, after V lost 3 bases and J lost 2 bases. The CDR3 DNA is TGCGCCAGCAGCTGGGGGACTAGCGGGTACACAGATACGCAGTATTTT. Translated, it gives CASSWGTSGYTDTQYF.

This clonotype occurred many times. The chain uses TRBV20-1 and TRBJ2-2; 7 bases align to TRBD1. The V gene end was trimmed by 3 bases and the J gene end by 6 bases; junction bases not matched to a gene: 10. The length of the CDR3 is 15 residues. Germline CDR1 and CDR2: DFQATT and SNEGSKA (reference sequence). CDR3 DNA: TGCAGTGCTAGGGTCCCGGACAGGTTTTCCGGGGAGCTGTTTTTT. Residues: CSARVPDRFSGELFF.

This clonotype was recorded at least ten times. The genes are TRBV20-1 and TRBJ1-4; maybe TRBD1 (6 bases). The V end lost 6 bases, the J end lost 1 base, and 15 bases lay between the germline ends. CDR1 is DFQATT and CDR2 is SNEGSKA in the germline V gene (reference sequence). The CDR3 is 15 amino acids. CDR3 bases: TGCAGTGCGACAAGGGGGAGTTTAACTAATGAAAAACTGTTTTTT. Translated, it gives CSATRGSLTNEKLFF.